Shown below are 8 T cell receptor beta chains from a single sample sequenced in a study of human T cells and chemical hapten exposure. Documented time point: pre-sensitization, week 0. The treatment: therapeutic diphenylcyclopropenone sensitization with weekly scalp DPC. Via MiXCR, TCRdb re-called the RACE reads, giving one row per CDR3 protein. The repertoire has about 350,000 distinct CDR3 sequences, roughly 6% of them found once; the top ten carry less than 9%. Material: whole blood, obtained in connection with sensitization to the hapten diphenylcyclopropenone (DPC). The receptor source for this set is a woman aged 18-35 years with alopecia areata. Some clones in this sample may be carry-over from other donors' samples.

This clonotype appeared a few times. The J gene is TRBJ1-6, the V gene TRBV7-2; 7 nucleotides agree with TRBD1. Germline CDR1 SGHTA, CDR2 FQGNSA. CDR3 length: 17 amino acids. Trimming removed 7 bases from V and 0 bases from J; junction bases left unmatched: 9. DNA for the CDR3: TGTGCCAGCAACAGGGGCCAACCAGGCTCCTATAATTCACCCCTCCACTTT. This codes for CASNRGQPGSYNSPLHF.

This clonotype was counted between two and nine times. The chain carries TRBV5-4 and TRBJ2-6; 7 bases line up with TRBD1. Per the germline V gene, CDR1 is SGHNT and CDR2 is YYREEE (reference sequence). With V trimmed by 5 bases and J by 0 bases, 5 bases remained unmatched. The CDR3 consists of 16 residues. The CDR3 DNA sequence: TGTGCCAGCAGTCGGGACAGCCACTCTGGGGCCAACGTCCTGACTTTC. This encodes CASSRDSHSGANVLTF.

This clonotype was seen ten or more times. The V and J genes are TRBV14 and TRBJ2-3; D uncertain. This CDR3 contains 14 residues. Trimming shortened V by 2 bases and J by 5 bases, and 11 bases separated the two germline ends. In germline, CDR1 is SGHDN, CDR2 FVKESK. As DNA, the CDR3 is TGTGCCAGCAGCCAACGACCTGAGGTAGATACGCAGTATTTT. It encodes CASSQRPEVDTQYF.

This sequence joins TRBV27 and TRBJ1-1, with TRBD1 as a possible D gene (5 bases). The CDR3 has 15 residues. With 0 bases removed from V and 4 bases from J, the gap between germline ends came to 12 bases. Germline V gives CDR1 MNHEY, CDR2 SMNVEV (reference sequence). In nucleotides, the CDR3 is TGTGCCAGCAGTTTATCTATACGGGGGTCCACTGAAGCTTTCTTT. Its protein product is CASSLSIRGSTEAFF.

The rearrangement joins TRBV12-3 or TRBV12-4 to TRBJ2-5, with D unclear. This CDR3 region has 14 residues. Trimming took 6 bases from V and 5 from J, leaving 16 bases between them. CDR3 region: CASSSPPGMETQYF. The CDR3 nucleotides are TGTGCCAGCAGCTCCCCACCGGGCATGGAGACCCAGTACTTC.

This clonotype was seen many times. DNA of the CDR3: TGTGCCAGCAGCTTAACGGGGACTACAGGGGTAGCTTTCTTT. This sequence encodes CASSLTGTTGVAFF. The chain uses TRBV7-3 and TRBJ1-1, with 7 positions matching TRBD1. Germline values: CDR1 SGHTA, CDR2 FQGTGA. This CDR3 has 14 amino acids. V shed 0 bases, J shed 10 bases, and the junction held 8 bases outside the gene matches.

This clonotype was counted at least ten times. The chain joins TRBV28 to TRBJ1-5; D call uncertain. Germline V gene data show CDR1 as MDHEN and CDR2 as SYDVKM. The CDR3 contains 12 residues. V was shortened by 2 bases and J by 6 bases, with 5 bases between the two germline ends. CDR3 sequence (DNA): TGTGCCAGCAGTTTAATTTTTCAGCCCCAGCATTTT. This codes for CASSLIFQPQHF.

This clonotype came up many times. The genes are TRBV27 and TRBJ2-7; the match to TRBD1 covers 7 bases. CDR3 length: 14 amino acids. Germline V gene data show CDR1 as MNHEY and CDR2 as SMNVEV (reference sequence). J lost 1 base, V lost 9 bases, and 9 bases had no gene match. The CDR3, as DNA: TGTGCCAGTGCCCGGGACAGTCCATCCTACGAGCAGTACTTC. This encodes CASARDSPSYEQYF.